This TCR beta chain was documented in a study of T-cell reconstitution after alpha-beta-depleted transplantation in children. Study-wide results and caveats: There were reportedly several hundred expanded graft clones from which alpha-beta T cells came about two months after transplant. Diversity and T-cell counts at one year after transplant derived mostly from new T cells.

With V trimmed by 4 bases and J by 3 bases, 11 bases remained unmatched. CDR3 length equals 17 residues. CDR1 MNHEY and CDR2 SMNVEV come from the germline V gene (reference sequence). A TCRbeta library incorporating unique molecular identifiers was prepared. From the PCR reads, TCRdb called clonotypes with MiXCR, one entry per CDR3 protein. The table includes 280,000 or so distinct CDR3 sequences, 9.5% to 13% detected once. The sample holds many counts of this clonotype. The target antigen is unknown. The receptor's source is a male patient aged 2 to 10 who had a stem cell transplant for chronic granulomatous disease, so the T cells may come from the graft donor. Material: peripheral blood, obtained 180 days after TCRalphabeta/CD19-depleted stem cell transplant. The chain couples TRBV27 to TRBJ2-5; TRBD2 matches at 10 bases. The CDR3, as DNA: TGTGCCAGCAGTTCGCTCGGACTAGCGGAGGGGGAAGAGACCCAGTACTTC. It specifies CASSSLGLAEGEETQYF.